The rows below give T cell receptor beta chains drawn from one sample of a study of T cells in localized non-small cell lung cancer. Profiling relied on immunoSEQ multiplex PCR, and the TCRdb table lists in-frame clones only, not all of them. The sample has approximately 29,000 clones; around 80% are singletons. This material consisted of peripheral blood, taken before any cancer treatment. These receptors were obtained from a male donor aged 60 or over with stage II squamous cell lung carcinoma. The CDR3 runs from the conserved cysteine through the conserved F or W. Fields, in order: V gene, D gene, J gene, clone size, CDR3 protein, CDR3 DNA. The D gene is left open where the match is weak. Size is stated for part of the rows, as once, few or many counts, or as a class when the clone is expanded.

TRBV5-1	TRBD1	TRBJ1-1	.	CASSFDRVVTEAFF	TGCGCCAGCAGCTTCGACAGGGTGGTCACTGAAGCTTTCTTT
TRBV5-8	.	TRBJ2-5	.	CASSLGQQETQYF	TGTGCCAGCAGCTTGGGGCAACAAGAGACCCAGTACTTC
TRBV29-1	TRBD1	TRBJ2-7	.	CSVELRDRSSYEQYF	TGCAGCGTTGAGCTCCGGGACAGGAGCTCCTACGAGCAGTACTTC
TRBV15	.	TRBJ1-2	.	CATREGYGYTF	TGTGCCACCCGCGAGGGCTATGGCTACACCTTC
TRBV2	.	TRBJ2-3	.	CASSLDGDTQYF	TGTGCCAGCAGTCTCGACGGTGATACGCAGTATTTT
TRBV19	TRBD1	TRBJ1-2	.	CASSMRDRVHGYTF	TGTGCCAGTAGTATGCGGGACAGGGTGCATGGCTACACCTTC
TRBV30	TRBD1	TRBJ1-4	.	CAWSVQGQGGEKLFF	TGTGCCTGGAGTGTACAGGGACAGGGGGGTGAAAAACTGTTTTTT
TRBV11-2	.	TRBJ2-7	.	CASRRTLTYEQYF	TGTGCCAGCAGGAGGACTCTTACCTACGAGCAGTACTTC
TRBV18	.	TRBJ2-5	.	CASSRTVGETQYF	TGTGCCAGCTCACGTACAGTCGGAGAGACCCAGTACTTC
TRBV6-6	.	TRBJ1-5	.	CASSYWQGGQPQHF	TGTGCCAGCAGTTACTGGCAGGGAGGGCAGCCCCAGCATTTT
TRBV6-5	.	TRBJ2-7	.	CASSYSRTYEQYF	TGTGCCAGCAGTTACTCGCGCACCTACGAGCAGTACTTC
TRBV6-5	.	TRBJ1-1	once	CASSNNPGTNTEAFF	TGTGCCAGCAGTAACAACCCGGGAACGAACACTGAAGCTTTCTTT
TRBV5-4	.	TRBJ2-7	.	CASSLSPQRGHEQYF	TGCGCCAGCAGCTTGTCCCCTCAAAGGGGCCACGAGCAGTACTTC
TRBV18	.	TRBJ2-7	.	CASSSDEAFEQYF	TGTGCCAGCTCATCGGACGAGGCCTTCGAGCAGTACTTC
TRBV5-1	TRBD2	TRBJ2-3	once	CASTPASGGFGDTQYF	TGCGCCAGCACCCCGGCTAGCGGGGGATTCGGAGATACGCAGTATTTT
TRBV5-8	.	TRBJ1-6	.	CASSSTDPLPLHF	TGTGCCAGCAGCTCTACCGATCCCCTTCCCCTCCACTTT
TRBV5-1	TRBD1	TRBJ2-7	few	CASSLEGQGIYEQYF	TGCGCCAGCAGCTTGGAAGGACAGGGGATCTACGAGCAGTACTTC
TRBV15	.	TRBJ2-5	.	CATSRDHVETQYF	TGTGCCACCAGCAGAGATCACGTGGAGACCCAGTACTTC
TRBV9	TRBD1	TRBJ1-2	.	CASSEGGTDLYGYTF	TGTGCCAGCAGCGAAGGAGGGACAGACCTCTATGGCTACACCTTC
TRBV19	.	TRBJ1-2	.	CASSFGGPVIHGYTF	TGTGCCAGTAGTTTCGGGGGCCCGGTGATCCATGGCTACACCTTC
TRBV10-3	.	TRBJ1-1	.	CAISGAPDTEAFF	TGTGCCATCAGTGGGGCCCCGGACACTGAAGCTTTCTTT
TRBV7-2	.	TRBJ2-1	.	CASSWRMNEQFF	TGTGCCAGCAGCTGGCGGATGAATGAGCAGTTCTTC
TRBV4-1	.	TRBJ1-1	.	CASSQGSTREAFF	TGCGCCAGCAGCCAAGGGAGCACGAGGGAAGCTTTCTTT